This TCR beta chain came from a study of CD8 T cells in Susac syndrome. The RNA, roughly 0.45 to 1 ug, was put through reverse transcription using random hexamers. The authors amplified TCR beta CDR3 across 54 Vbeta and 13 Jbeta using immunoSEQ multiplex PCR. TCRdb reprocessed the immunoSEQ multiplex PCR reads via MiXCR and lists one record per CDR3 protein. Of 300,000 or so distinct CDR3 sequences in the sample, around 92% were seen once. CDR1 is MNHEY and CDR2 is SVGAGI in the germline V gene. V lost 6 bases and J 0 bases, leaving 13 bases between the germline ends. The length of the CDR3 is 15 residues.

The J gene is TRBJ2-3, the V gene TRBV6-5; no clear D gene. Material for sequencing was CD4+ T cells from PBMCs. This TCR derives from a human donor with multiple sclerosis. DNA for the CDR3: TGTGCCAGCAGCCCGAGATCTCTAAGCACAGATACGCAGTATTTT. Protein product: CASSPRSLSTDTQYF.